The 30 T cell receptor beta chains reported below all come from one sample, sequenced in a study of blood T cell repertoires in COVID-19. TCRdb keeps only in-frame clones here, not all; method: immunoSEQ multiplex PCR. Here the sample spans under 300,000 clones, 85% to 90% being singletons. Sequenced sample: PBMCs or T cells enriched from blood (not recorded which). The receptors derive from a woman in her fifties or sixties who had recovered from COVID-19.

The rearrangement joins TRBV5-4 to TRBJ1-6, with 11 bases that match TRBD1. This CDR3 is 15 amino acids long. Trimming cost V 4 bases and J 9 bases; bases outside gene matches: 6. Germline CDR1 reads SGHNT; CDR2 reads YYREEE (reference sequence). The CDR3 region has the DNA TGTGCCAGCAGCCCGGGGACAGGGGGTCTTTCACCCCTCCACTTT. It encodes CASSPGTGGLSPLHF.

The gene calls are TRBV19 and TRBJ1-5; 11 bases are shared with TRBD1. The junction had 7 bases not matched to a gene; V was cut back by 6 bases and J by 6 bases. This CDR3 contains 15 residues. Germline V CDR1 and CDR2: LNHDA, SQIVND (reference sequence). The CDR3 sequence is CASSRGQGGSQPQHF. The CDR3 DNA reads as TGTGCCAGTAGCAGGGGACAGGGGGGTAGTCAGCCCCAGCATTTT.

This clone was picked up a small number of times. This chain links TRBV5-4 with TRBJ2-7; unclear D gene. This CDR3 is built from 11 residues. Trimming pared 4 bases from V and 3 bases from J, leaving 5 bases between. The germline gives CDR1 SGHNT, CDR2 YYREEE (reference sequence). The CDR3 here is CASSTDYEQYF. In DNA, the CDR3 is TGTGCCAGCAGCACTGACTACGAGCAGTACTTC.

V gene TRBV3-1 (or the pseudogene TRBV3-2) combines with J gene TRBJ2-7; 14 bases line up with TRBD2. CDR1 LGHDT and CDR2 YNNKEL come from the germline V gene (reference sequence). The trim removed 4 bases at V and 2 bases at J, leaving 1 base unmatched. The CDR3 sequence is 15 residues long. The CDR3 protein is CASSLGLAGAYEQYF. The CDR3, as DNA: TGTGCCAGCAGCCTGGGACTAGCGGGGGCCTACGAGCAGTACTTC.

The rearrangement joins TRBV7-2 to TRBJ1-2, with a weak D call TRBD1 (6 bases). CDR1 and CDR2 from the germline V gene are SGHTA and FQGNSA. V was shortened by 4 bases and J by 6 bases, with 15 bases between the two germline ends. The CDR3 loop spans 14 amino acids. The CDR3 DNA reads TGTGCCAGCAGCTCCTCACAGGGCAGGCATGGCTACACCTTC. This sequence encodes CASSSSQGRHGYTF.

The rearrangement links TRBV2 to TRBJ1-1, with D uncertain. This CDR3 comprises 12 residues. Germline values: CDR1 SNHLY, CDR2 FYNNEI. V lost 1 base, J lost 11 bases, and 11 bases lay in between. CDR3 region: CASSEEEVAAFF. CDR3 in DNA: TGTGCCAGCAGTGAAGAGGAGGTCGCCGCTTTCTTT.

The chain employs TRBV24-1 and TRBJ1-1; TRBD1 matches at 9 bases. The V and J ends lost 10 bases and 6 bases, in that order; junction bases with no gene match: 8. Germline-derived CDR1 and CDR2 are KGHDR and SFDVKD. The CDR3 is 13 residues long. CDR3 nucleotides: TGTGCCACTGCGTCGGGACAGGGCCCTGAAGCTTTCTTT. As protein: CATASGQGPEAFF.

The chain couples TRBV7-9 to TRBJ2-7; 8 nucleotides match TRBD1. The V gene's germline CDR1 is SEHNR and CDR2 FQNEAQ (reference sequence). This CDR3 has 15 residues. The V gene end was trimmed by 1 base and the J gene end by 4 bases; junction bases not matched to a gene: 6. CDR3 sequence: CASSLGAGGGYEQYF. CDR3 bases: TGTGCCAGCAGCTTAGGGGCAGGGGGCGGTTACGAGCAGTACTTC.

The chain joins TRBV6-5 to TRBJ2-4, with D perhaps TRBD1 (5 bases). The CDR3 has 14 amino acids. V was pared by 10 bases and J by 0 bases, with 13 bases between. Germline CDR1 MNHEY, CDR2 SVGAGI. The CDR3 bases are TGTGCCACCCGACAGACGCTAGCCAAAAACATTCAGTACTTC. It translates to CATRQTLAKNIQYF.

J is TRBJ2-7 and V is TRBV10-3, with 12 bases aligning to TRBD1. Germline trimming cut 7 bases from V and 4 bases from J; bases unmatched to any gene: 5. From germline, CDR1 is ENHRY and CDR2 SYGVKD. CDR3 length: 14 residues. This CDR3 reads CAIKLGQGAYEQYF. As DNA, the CDR3 is TGTGCCATCAAATTGGGACAGGGGGCTTACGAGCAGTACTTC.

J is TRBJ1-5 and V is TRBV6-5, with a weak D call TRBD1 (6 bases). The germline V gene has CDR1 MNHEY and CDR2 SVGAGI. The V and J ends lost 6 bases and 0 bases respectively, with 9 bases between them. The CDR3 extends over 14 amino acids. The CDR3 spells CASRGGDSNQPQHF. The CDR3 DNA reads as TGTGCCAGCAGAGGGGGGGATAGCAATCAGCCCCAGCATTTT.

This sequence joins TRBV7-2 and TRBJ1-1; D unclear. V was cut by 0 bases and J by 4 bases, with 9 bases left in between. Looked up from germline, CDR1 is SGHTA and CDR2 is FQGNSA. The CDR3 loop spans 14 amino acids. CDR3 sequence (DNA): TGTGCCAGCAGCTTAGCGGCGGGGAGCACTGAAGCTTTCTTT. Protein sequence: CASSLAAGSTEAFF.

The chain carries TRBV3-1 (or the pseudogene TRBV3-2) and TRBJ2-3; 7 bases fit TRBD2. Germline loops: CDR1 LGHDT, CDR2 YNNKEL (reference sequence). The CDR3 contains 13 residues. V shed 8 bases and J 3 bases; nucleotides not matched to a gene: 5. The CDR3 region has the DNA TGTGCCAGCGGCTATAGCGGGACAGATACGCAGTATTTT. Translation gives CASGYSGTDTQYF.

The J gene is TRBJ2-7, the V gene TRBV27; 9 bases agree with TRBD1. The V gene end was trimmed by 5 bases and the J gene end by 4 bases; junction bases not matched to a gene: 9. Germline CDR1 MNHEY, CDR2 SMNVEV (reference sequence). This CDR3 has 15 residues. The CDR3 DNA is TGTGCCAGCAGTAGCGGGACAGGGATCCTATACGAGCAGTACTTC. It translates to CASSSGTGILYEQYF.

The gene calls are TRBV3-1 (or the pseudogene TRBV3-2) and TRBJ2-2; possible D gene TRBD2, 6 bases. The CDR3 consists of 15 residues. The V gene lost 5 bases and the J gene lost 3 bases, with 13 bases spanning the gap. Germline lookup yields CDR1 LGHDT and CDR2 YNNKEL (reference sequence). CDR3 protein: CASSKGLTYTGELFF. As DNA, the CDR3 is TGTGCCAGCAGCAAGGGACTTACCTACACCGGGGAGCTGTTTTTT.

V and J are TRBV5-6 and TRBJ1-1, with D hard to call. This CDR3 is built from 14 residues. The germline V gene encodes CDR1 SGHDT and CDR2 YYEEEE. The germline V and J ends were trimmed by 0 bases and 6 bases, with 12 bases remaining between them. The CDR3 spells CASSLEGPRAEAFF. CDR3 DNA: TGTGCCAGCAGCTTGGAAGGGCCGCGGGCTGAAGCTTTCTTT.

The chain uses TRBV19 and TRBJ2-1; D unresolved. With 6 bases removed from V and 0 bases from J, the gap between germline ends came to 9 bases. The CDR3 length is 14 residues. The germline V gene has CDR1 LNHDA and CDR2 SQIVND (reference sequence). CDR3 in amino acids: CASSGGYSYNEQFF. CDR3 sequence (DNA): TGTGCCAGTAGCGGCGGATACTCCTACAATGAGCAGTTCTTC.

The chain employs TRBV24-1 and TRBJ2-1, with 13 bases aligning to TRBD2. The junction had 6 bases not matched to a gene; V was cut back by 3 bases and J by 2 bases. In germline, CDR1 is KGHDR, CDR2 SFDVKD. The CDR3 is 18 residues long. In DNA, the CDR3 is TGTGCCACCAGTGATCCGACTAGCGGGAGGAGCCCCTACAATGAGCAGTTCTTC. Amino acids: CATSDPTSGRSPYNEQFF.

V usage is TRBV6-5 and J usage is TRBJ1-1; perhaps TRBD1 as D (6 bases). The CDR3 is 14 residues long. The germline V gene has CDR1 MNHEY and CDR2 SVGAGI. With 4 bases removed from V and 7 bases from J, the gap between germline ends came to 16 bases. The CDR3 DNA follows: TGTGCCAGCAGTTCACTCCGGGGGGCCGTTGAAGCTTTCTTT. As protein: CASSSLRGAVEAFF.

The rearrangement joins TRBV12-5 to TRBJ2-7, with 11 positions matching TRBD2. Trimming removed 1 base from V and 3 bases from J; junction bases left unmatched: 2. The CDR3 runs to 15 residues. The germline CDR1 and CDR2 sequences are LGHNT and FRNRAP. The CDR3 DNA sequence: TGTGCTAGTGGTTTGGGGACTAGCGGGCTCTACGAGCAGTACTTC. This translates into CASGLGTSGLYEQYF.

The CDR3 loop reads CATRQGAGENTEAFF. Here the CDR3 DNA reads TGTGCCACCAGACAGGGGGCAGGGGAGAACACTGAAGCTTTCTTT. The V gene is TRBV24-1, the J gene TRBJ1-1; 9 bases align to TRBD1. The CDR3 extends over 15 amino acids. The V segment lost 7 bases and the J segment 1 base; nucleotides outside the gene matches: 6. From germline, CDR1 is KGHDR and CDR2 SFDVKD.

This clone was counted a single time. The genes are TRBV7-6 and TRBJ1-5, with 11 bases fitting TRBD1. The J segment lost 3 bases and the V segment lost 3 bases, leaving 1 base of the junction unmatched. Looked up from germline, CDR1 is SGHVS and CDR2 is FNYEAQ. CDR3 length: 15 residues. CDR3 loop: CASSLGQGDNQPQHF. Written as DNA, the CDR3 is TGTGCCAGCAGCTTGGGACAGGGGGACAATCAGCCCCAGCATTTT.

The chain joins TRBV5-1 to TRBJ1-2; 7 bases fit TRBD1. CDR3 length: 13 residues. Germline CDR1 and CDR2: SGHRS and YFSETQ. Trimming took 1 base from V and 5 from J; bases not matched to a gene: 2. CDR3 sequence reads: CASSLRDSYGYTF. CDR3 nucleotide sequence: TGCGCCAGCAGCTTGCGGGACAGTTATGGCTACACCTTC.

The CDR3 loop reads CASSLFQGDQPQHF. The CDR3 DNA sequence: TGTGCCAGCAGCTTGTTTCAGGGCGACCAGCCCCAGCATTTT. The chain carries TRBV5-6 and TRBJ1-5; possible D gene TRBD1, 5 bases. Germline CDR1 and CDR2: SGHDT and YYEEEE. CDR3 length: 14 residues. Trimming shortened V by 1 base and J by 7 bases, and 12 bases separated the two germline ends. The full variable domain, completed using reference TRBV5-6 and TRBJ1-5, is DAGVTQSPTHLIKTRGQQVTLRCSPKSGHDTVSWYQQALGQGPQFIFQYYEEEERQRGNFPDRFSGHQFPNYSSELNVNALLLGDSALYLCASSLFQGDQPQHFGDGTRLSIL.

The chain has TRBV9 and TRBJ2-7; weak D call: TRBD2 (6 bases). The V end was cut by 3 bases, the J end by 6 bases, with 13 bases between. Germline V lookup: CDR1 SGDLS, CDR2 YYNGEE. CDR3 length: 13 amino acids. CDR3 sequence: CASSDRTKGEQYF. CDR3 bases: TGTGCCAGCAGCGACCGGACTAAGGGCGAGCAGTACTTC.

The V gene is TRBV19, the J gene TRBJ2-5; D is ambiguous. The CDR3 is made up of 14 amino acids. V was pared by 2 bases and J by 4 bases, with 11 bases between. CDR1 is LNHDA and CDR2 is SQIVND in the germline V gene (reference sequence). In nucleotides, the CDR3 is TGTGCCAGTAGTATAAGGTCTGGCGGAGAGACCCAGTACTTC. Its translation is CASSIRSGGETQYF.

V usage is TRBV6-5 and J usage is TRBJ1-2, with 8 bases lining up with TRBD1. The trim removed 2 bases at V and 2 bases at J, leaving 4 bases unmatched. Germline V lookup: CDR1 MNHEY, CDR2 SVGAGI. The CDR3 runs 15 residues. CDR3 residues: CASSYLGQGNYGYTF. The CDR3 DNA follows: TGTGCCAGCAGTTACCTTGGACAGGGAAACTATGGCTACACCTTC.

DNA of the CDR3: TGTGCCAGCAGAAACCACGGGGAGCCTGGAAACACCATATATTTT. As protein: CASRNHGEPGNTIYF. The gene calls are TRBV6-5 and TRBJ1-3, with D unresolved. The CDR3 totals 15 residues. The V gene lost 6 bases and the J gene lost 2 bases, with 14 bases spanning the gap. The germline V gene has CDR1 MNHEY and CDR2 SVGAGI.

The gene calls are TRBV7-9 and TRBJ2-5, with TRBD1 identical over 9 bases. From germline, CDR1 is SEHNR and CDR2 FQNEAQ (reference sequence). The CDR3 has 14 residues. V was pared by 5 bases and J by 4 bases, with 5 bases of the junction left unmatched. The CDR3 is CASSPGQGRETQYF. In DNA form, the CDR3 reads TGTGCCAGCAGCCCGGGACAGGGACGAGAGACCCAGTACTTC.

The chain uses TRBV6-5 and TRBJ1-1, with TRBD1 as a possible D gene (5 bases). Trimming removed 10 bases at V and 3 bases at J, with 12 bases between. CDR1 and CDR2 (germline): MNHEY, SVGAGI. The CDR3 spans 12 residues. As DNA, the CDR3 is TGTGCCACCGACGGGGGATACACTGAAGCTTTCTTT. This translates into CATDGGYTEAFF.